A single sample gave rise to the 7 T cell receptor beta chains below, sequenced in a study of cytomegalovirus exposure and HLA in healthy donors. PCR was performed using 60 Vbeta and 13 Jbeta primers. Clones were read by immunoSEQ multiplex PCR, and TCRdb kept only the in-frame ones, dropping some. The sample lists approximately 160,000 clones, approximately 75% occurring once. Input material: PBMCs. The receptors were gathered from a young woman in good health and CMV-seronegative.

This clone was observed a single time. V is TRBV28 and J is TRBJ2-1; D gene uncertain. V lost 6 bases, J lost 3 bases, and 12 bases lay in between. Germline V gene lookup returns CDR1 MDHEN and CDR2 SYDVKM. The CDR3 has 14 amino acids. Here the CDR3 reads CASSPTSYYNEQFF. The CDR3 DNA sequence: TGTGCCAGCAGCCCGACATCCTACTACAATGAGCAGTTCTTC.

The chain joins TRBV29-1 to TRBJ1-6, with TRBD1 matching 9 bases. Trimming took 7 bases from V and 6 from J; bases not matched to a gene: 4. CDR1 and CDR2 (germline): SQVTM, ANQGSEA. The CDR3 is made up of 13 amino acids. For the CDR3, the DNA is TGCAGCGCTCAGACAGGGGGTAATTCACCCCTCCACTTT. Its translation is CSAQTGGNSPLHF.

This clone was found a few times. This chain uses TRBV15 with TRBJ2-1; D remains ambiguous. Trimming left V 1 base short and J 5 bases short, with 9 bases between. Germline V gives CDR1 LNHNV, CDR2 YYDKDF (reference sequence). The CDR3 covers 14 residues. The CDR3 DNA reads as TGTGCCACCAGCAGAGGGTACACTAACAATGAGCAGTTCTTC. The encoded protein is CATSRGYTNNEQFF.

The V call is TRBV19, the J call TRBJ1-3; 8 nucleotides align to TRBD1. CDR3 length equals 14 residues. Germline CDR1 reads LNHDA; CDR2 reads SQIVND (reference sequence). With V trimmed by 10 bases and J by 0 bases, 5 bases remained unmatched. CDR3 nucleotides: TGTGCCACCACGGACAGGGTCTCTGGAAACACCATATATTTT. Translating it yields CATTDRVSGNTIYF.

This sequence joins TRBV27 and TRBJ2-2; the D is unclear. Trimming took 6 bases from V and 4 from J, leaving 9 bases between them. The germline V gene has CDR1 MNHEY and CDR2 SMNVEV (reference sequence). The CDR3 sequence is 13 residues long. CDR3 residues: CASRQEITGELFF. CDR3 in DNA: TGTGCCAGCAGACAAGAAATCACCGGGGAGCTGTTTTTT.

This sequence joins TRBV20-1 and TRBJ2-5; 9 positions agree with TRBD1. Germline V gene sequence: CDR1 DFQATT, CDR2 SNEGSKA (reference sequence). V lost 7 bases, J lost 7 bases, and 4 bases stayed unmatched. CDR3 length: 11 residues. In DNA, the CDR3 is TGCAGTGTTCGACAGGGGGGGACCCAGTACTTC. Protein sequence: CSVRQGGTQYF.

The rearrangement uses TRBV29-1 and TRBJ2-1; D is perhaps TRBD2 (5 bases). CDR1 SQVTM and CDR2 ANQGSEA come from the germline V gene. The CDR3 runs 14 residues. The V end lost 3 bases, the J end lost 7 bases, and 16 bases lay between the germline ends. The CDR3 loop is CSVDSGYGVNEQFF. The CDR3 DNA sequence: TGCAGCGTTGATTCGGGGTATGGAGTGAATGAGCAGTTCTTC.